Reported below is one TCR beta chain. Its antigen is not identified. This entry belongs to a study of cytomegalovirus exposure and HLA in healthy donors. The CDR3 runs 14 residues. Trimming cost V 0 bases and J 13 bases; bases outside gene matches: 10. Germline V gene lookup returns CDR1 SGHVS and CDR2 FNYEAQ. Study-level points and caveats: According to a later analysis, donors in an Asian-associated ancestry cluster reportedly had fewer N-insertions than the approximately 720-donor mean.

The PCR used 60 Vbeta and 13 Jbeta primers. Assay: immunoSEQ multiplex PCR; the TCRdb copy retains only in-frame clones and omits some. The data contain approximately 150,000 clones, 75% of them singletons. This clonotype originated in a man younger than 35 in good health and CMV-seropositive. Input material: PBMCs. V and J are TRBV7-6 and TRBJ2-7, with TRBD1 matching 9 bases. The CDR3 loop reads CASSLALGQGPPYF. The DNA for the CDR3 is TGTGCCAGCAGCTTAGCGTTGGGACAGGGCCCCCCATACTTC.